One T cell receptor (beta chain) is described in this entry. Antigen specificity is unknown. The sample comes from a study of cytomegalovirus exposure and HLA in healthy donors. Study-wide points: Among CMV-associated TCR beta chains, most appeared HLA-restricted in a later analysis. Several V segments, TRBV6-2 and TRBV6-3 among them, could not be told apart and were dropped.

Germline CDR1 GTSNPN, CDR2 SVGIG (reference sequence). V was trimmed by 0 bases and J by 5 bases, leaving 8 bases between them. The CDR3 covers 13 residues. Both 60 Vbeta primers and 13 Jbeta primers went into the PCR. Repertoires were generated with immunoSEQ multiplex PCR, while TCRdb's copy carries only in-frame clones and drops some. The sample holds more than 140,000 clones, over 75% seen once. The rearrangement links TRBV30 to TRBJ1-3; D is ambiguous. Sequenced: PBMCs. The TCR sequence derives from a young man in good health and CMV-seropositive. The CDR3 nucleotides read TGTGCCTGGAGTGTATCGGGTAGAAACACCATATATTTT. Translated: CAWSVSGRNTIYF.